This entry concerns a single TCR beta chain. The source of the sample is a study of blood T cell repertoires in COVID-19. Study-wide context: In each case, the material was cDNA or gDNA derived from T cells, B-cell-depleted T cells, or PBMCs.

Per the original methods: How many nucleated cells were present was estimated from reference gene primer amplification. Profiling relied on immunoSEQ multiplex PCR, and the TCRdb table lists in-frame clones only, not all of them. The DNA was the basis for D and trimming; V, J and clone size are from that table. The sample lists under 250,000 clones, about nine tenths occurring once. J gave up 9 bases and V 1 base, and 6 bases lay outside the gene matches. CDR1 PRHDT and CDR2 FYEKMQ come from the germline V gene (reference sequence). The CDR3 runs to 15 residues. The V gene is TRBV13, the J gene TRBJ1-6; 7 bases map to TRBD1. The material sequenced was peripheral blood. The receptor comes from a woman in her fifties or sixties who had recovered from COVID-19. The CDR3 reads CASSLVLTGSSPLHF. Here the CDR3 DNA reads TGTGCCAGCAGCTTAGTGTTGACAGGGAGTTCACCCCTCCACTTT. Using reference TRBV13 and TRBJ1-6 for the parts outside the CDR3, the full variable domain is AAGVIQSPRHLIKEKRETATLKCYPIPRHDTVYWYQQGPGQDPQFLISFYEKMQSDKGSIPDRFSAQQFSDYHSELNMSSLELGDSALYFCASSLVLTGSSPLHFGNGTRLTVT.